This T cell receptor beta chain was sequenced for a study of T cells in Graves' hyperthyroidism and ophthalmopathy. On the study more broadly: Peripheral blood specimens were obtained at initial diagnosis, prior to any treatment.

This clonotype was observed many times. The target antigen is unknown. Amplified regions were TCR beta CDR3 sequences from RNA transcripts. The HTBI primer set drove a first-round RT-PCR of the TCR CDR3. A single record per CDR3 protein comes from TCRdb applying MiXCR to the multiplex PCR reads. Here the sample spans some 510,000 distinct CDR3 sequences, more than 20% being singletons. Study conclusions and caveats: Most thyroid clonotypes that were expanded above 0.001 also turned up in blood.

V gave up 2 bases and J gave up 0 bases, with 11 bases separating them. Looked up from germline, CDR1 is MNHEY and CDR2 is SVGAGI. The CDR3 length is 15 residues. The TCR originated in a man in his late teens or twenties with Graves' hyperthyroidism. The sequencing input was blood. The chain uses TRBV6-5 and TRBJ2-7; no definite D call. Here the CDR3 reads CASSYGVRSSYEQYF. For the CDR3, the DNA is TGTGCCAGCAGTTACGGGGTGAGGAGCTCCTACGAGCAGTACTTC.